This TCR beta chain was sequenced for a study of radiotherapy plus CTLA-4 blockade in lung cancer (dated by TCRdb to 2017 to 2018). Background on the whole study: Among the enrolled patients, around 19% had an objective response, and less than 40% reached disease control. Summary of the overall study and its limitations: After treatment with radiotherapy and ipilimumab, TCR clones that originated in tumors expanded in peripheral blood. The strongest predictors of response were reported to be early dynamic shifts in blood T cell clones along with a rise in serum interferon-beta following radiation.

The library was made by the immunoSEQ multiplex PCR assay. TCRdb retrieved this table from immuneACCESS and kept in-frame rearrangements only. Not all clones are present; in checked studies, unresolved V genes account for under half, and no reason is known for the remainder. This sample has about 60,000 clones in its table, and about three quarters of those were observed once. In total, the top ten clones hold almost 4% of the sample. Focal radiation therapy combined with CTLA-4 blockade (ipilimumab) was tested in patients with chemo-refractory metastatic non-small-cell lung cancer. Remarks on this clone: What antigen it recognizes has not been identified. Per-base quality was not reported, and no clone a single base away is much larger than it.

V is cut back by 6 bases and J by 5 bases, with 6 bases in the junction unmatched. The CDR3 contains 14 residues, cysteine and phenylalanine counted. Here the CDR3 DNA is all that survives: 42 bases in frame from base 1. The germline V gene (reference sequence) supplies CDR1 LNHNV and CDR2 YYDKDF. This specimen consisted of peripheral blood, obtained from a patient treated with radiotherapy plus ipilimumab. The receptor's source is a human donor with non-small cell lung cancer who had a partial response to radiotherapy plus ipilimumab. Here the chain combines TRBV15 and TRBJ2-1, with 8 bases matching TRBD1. The DNA sequence reads TGTGCCACCAGGGTGGACAGGGCCCACAATGAGCAGTTCTTC. Translation gives CATRVDRAHNEQFF. The CDR3, completed at both ends by the reference TRBV15 and TRBJ2-1 genes, gives the full variable domain DAMVIQNPRYQVTQFGKPVTLSCSQTLNHNVMYWYQQKSSQAPKLLFHYYDKDFNNEADTPDNFQSRRPNTSFCFLDIRSPGLGDTAMYLCATRVDRAHNEQFFGPGTRLTVL.